Each of the 5 T cell receptor beta chains below was sequenced from the same sample in a study of cytomegalovirus exposure and HLA in healthy donors. In the PCR, 60 Vbeta and 13 Jbeta primers were used. Sequenced by immunoSEQ multiplex PCR; TCRdb stores in-frame clones only, minus some. The sample has more than 110,000 clones; around 81% are singletons. The material sequenced was PBMCs. The receptor source for this set is a man between 45 and 60 years old in good health and CMV-seronegative.

The chain is built from TRBV7-2 and TRBJ2-1; TRBD2 agrees at 11 bases. The V gene end was trimmed by 3 bases and the J gene end by 2 bases; junction bases not matched to a gene: 0. The germline CDR1 and CDR2 sequences are SGHTA and FQGNSA. This CDR3 is 15 amino acids long. The CDR3: CASSFSGGAYNEQFF. The DNA for the CDR3 is TGTGCCAGCAGCTTTAGCGGGGGGGCCTACAATGAGCAGTTCTTC.

The chain joins TRBV18 to TRBJ2-5; D possibly corresponds to TRBD2 (5 bases). V lost 0 bases and J lost 5, with 10 bases in between. Looked up from germline, CDR1 is KGHSH and CDR2 is LQKENI. There are 14 residues in the CDR3. The CDR3 here is CASSPPGSIETQYF. CDR3 in DNA: TGTGCCAGCTCACCACCGGGGAGCATTGAGACCCAGTACTTC.

V gene TRBV5-4 combines with J gene TRBJ2-5; tentatively, D is TRBD2 (6 bases). Trimming stripped 0 bases from V and 5 bases from J, with 11 bases between. Germline V gene data show CDR1 as SGHNT and CDR2 as YYREEE (reference sequence). This CDR3 has 14 amino acids. The CDR3 is CASSLERRGETQYF. In DNA, the CDR3 is TGTGCCAGCAGCTTGGAGAGGCGGGGCGAGACCCAGTACTTC.

This clone has more than one count but fewer than ten. The gene calls are TRBV7-6 and TRBJ2-6; TRBD1 matches 9 bases. The CDR3 sequence is 17 residues long. With V trimmed by 5 bases and J by 1 base, 6 bases remained unmatched. Germline lookup yields CDR1 SGHVS and CDR2 FNYEAQ. The CDR3 region is CASSPLQGASGANVLTF. CDR3 sequence (DNA): TGTGCCAGCAGCCCTCTACAGGGGGCGTCTGGGGCCAACGTCCTGACTTTC.

The chain is built from TRBV5-1 and TRBJ2-1; 12 nucleotides align to TRBD1. V shed 0 bases and J 9 bases; nucleotides not matched to a gene: 10. CDR1 is SGHRS and CDR2 is YFSETQ in the germline V gene. The CDR3 loop spans 17 amino acids. The CDR3, as DNA: TGCGCCAGCAGCTTGGCCTTGGGGGGACAGGGGGCCGGTGAGCAGTTCTTC. It is translated as CASSLALGGQGAGEQFF.